This T cell receptor beta chain was obtained from a study of glioma-infiltrating T cells after dendritic cell vaccination (dated by TCRdb to the mid-2010s). The study in broad terms: A cohort of roughly 15 glioblastoma patients from Phase I and II dendritic cell vaccination trials was included, of whom 9 were newly diagnosed and 6 had recurrent disease. Autologous tumor lysate-pulsed dendritic cell vaccination was administered to the patients between about 2002 and 2012. To make the vaccine, monocyte-derived dendritic cells were cultured for about seven days with IL-4 and GM-CSF and then pulsed overnight with autologous tumor lysate. Each patient got three intradermal injections of the dendritic cell vaccine, spaced at biweekly intervals, in the arm below the axilla. Deep sequencing of TCR beta CDR3 regions was used to quantify tumor-infiltrating lymphocyte content and compare tumor and blood repertoires in dendritic cell-vaccinated glioblastoma patients. TCR sequencing metrics, including TIL content and tumor-blood repertoire overlap, were correlated with survival after dendritic cell vaccination.

Reading from cysteine to phenylalanine, the CDR3 counts 16 amino acids. CDR3 DNA is the only sequence kept; it has 48 bases, read in frame from the first base. The germline V gene gives CDR1 as LGHNA and CDR2 as YNFKEQ. At the junction V is shortened by 0 bases and J by 5 bases; bases outside the gene matches: 9. Interpreted using the paper, the time point label stands for: after dendritic cell vaccination, including at tumor progression/relapse. Patients were selected on the basis of adequate residual fresh-frozen tumor tissue and more than two years of available survival data. An isocitrate dehydrogenase mutation was not carried by any of the glioblastoma patients, although molecular status was otherwise variable. PBMC were collected before vaccination, two weeks after the third vaccination, and at tumor progression if progression occurred. The Qiagen DNeasy Blood extraction Kit was used to extract genomic DNA.

Using the immunoSEQ assay, TCRB CDR3 regions were amplified from 2 micrograms of genomic DNA, or from all available DNA when less than that was on hand. Multiplex PCR used 60 forward primers for TCR V beta segments and 13 reverse primers for J beta segments. To estimate reads per starting template, synthetic control templates were spiked into each sample at limiting dilution. Sequencing produced 87 bp reads on the Illumina HiSeq System. The study's own analysis went as follows. PCR and sequencing errors were removed by a nearest neighbor algorithm that merged closely related sequences. TCR overlap was measured as the percentage of unique tumor TCR beta sequences also present in the same patient's peripheral blood. The immuneACCESS repertoire file appears here via TCRdb, limited to in-frame rearrangements. These files lack a portion of the clones; in checked studies, under half of the deficit traces to unresolved V genes, and the cause of the others is not known. The V and J calls and clone size were taken over from that table, and D and trimming were inferred from the DNA. This sample lists around 10,000 clones; roughly 80% were detected once. Roughly 41% of the sample comes from the top ten.

Overall study results and their limits: The cohort was small and heterogeneous, only a few patients had full blood and tumor sets, and even fewer had initial-recurrent tumor pairs. The three-group TCR overlap response model was described as speculative and requiring prospective validation. After dendritic cell vaccination, a higher estimated pretreatment TIL content predicted longer time to progression and longer overall survival. TCR clonality showed no direct relationship with survival, which suggests that a diverse polyclonal response may matter.

A word on this clone: No cognate antigen has been identified for it. Base quality data are lacking; no much larger clone is found one base away.

The sequence was obtained from a human donor with glioblastoma. The sequences come from blood, collected after dendritic cell vaccination. This chain joins TRBV4-2 to TRBJ2-7, with 8 bases matching TRBD2. CDR3 sequence: CASSQDWASGSHEQYF. The sequenced DNA: TGTGCCAGCAGCCAAGATTGGGCTAGCGGGTCCCACGAGCAGTACTTC.